This entry features one TCR beta chain sequence. Its specificity is not known. Assay used: immunoSEQ multiplex PCR; TCRdb lists only in-frame clones, some missing. The data hold 80,000 to 95,000 clones, with around nine tenths observed a single time. V dropped 4 bases and J dropped 0; count of bases not matched to a gene: 7. The germline V gene has CDR1 SGDLS and CDR2 YYNGEE. This CDR3 has 16 residues. The sample is drawn from a study of T cell responses to AZD1222 COVID-19 vaccine. Study-level results: The donors showed a predominance of white British ancestry and of females, with possible underestimation of clonal diversity.

V gene TRBV9 combines with J gene TRBJ1-3; 7 bases match TRBD1. The sequenced sample was peripheral blood, obtained on day 0 of MenACWY control vaccination. The clonotype originates from an adult in good health. CDR3 region: CASSPPGGTSGNTIYF. CDR3 sequence (DNA): TGTGCCAGCAGCCCCCCAGGGGGTACCTCTGGAAACACCATATATTTT. Variable domain in full (rest from reference TRBV9 and TRBJ1-3): DSGVTQTPKHLITATGQRVTLRCSPRSGDLSVYWYQQSLDQGLQFLIQYYNGEERAKGNILERFSAQQFPDLHSELNLSSLELGDSALYFCASSPPGGTSGNTIYFGEGSWLTVV.